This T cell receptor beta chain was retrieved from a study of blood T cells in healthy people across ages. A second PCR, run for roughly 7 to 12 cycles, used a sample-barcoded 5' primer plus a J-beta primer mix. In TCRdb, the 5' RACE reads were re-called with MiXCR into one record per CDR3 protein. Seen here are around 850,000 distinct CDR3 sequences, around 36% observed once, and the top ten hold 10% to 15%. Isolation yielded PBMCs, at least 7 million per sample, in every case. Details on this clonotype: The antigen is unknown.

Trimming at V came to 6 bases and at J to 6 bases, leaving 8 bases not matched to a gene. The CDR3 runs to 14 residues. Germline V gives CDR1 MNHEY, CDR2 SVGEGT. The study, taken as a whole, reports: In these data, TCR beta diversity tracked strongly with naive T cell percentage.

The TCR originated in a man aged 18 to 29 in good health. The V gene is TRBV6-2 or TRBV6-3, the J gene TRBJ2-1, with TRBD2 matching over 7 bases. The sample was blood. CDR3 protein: CASRRELASNEQFF. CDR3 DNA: TGTGCCAGCAGACGGGAACTAGCGTCCAATGAGCAGTTCTTC.